This T cell receptor (beta chain) was identified during a study of beta chain features in type 1 diabetes. What was sequenced were expressed TCRB transcripts, since all of the isolated RNA had been reverse transcribed. Only in-frame clones appear in the TCRdb table, and some are missing; sequencing was by immunoSEQ multiplex PCR. The data contain tens of thousands of clones, around three fifths of them singletons. In its sample, this clone was seen a few times. Its antigen is undetermined. Findings and limits, study-wide: In type 1 diabetes patients, VDJ junctions had fewer insertions; deletions at these junctions were more frequent. PCR might favor shorter templates, equally in patients and controls. The naive, central memory and Treg TCRB repertoires showed an apparent similarity that was greater among patients than among healthy donors.

The CDR3 consists of 15 residues. V was shortened by 8 bases and J by 4 bases, with 17 bases between the two germline ends. Germline CDR1 and CDR2: SNHLY and FYNNEI. Sequenced material: Tregs from blood. The sequence was obtained from a woman between 18 and 29 years old in good health. The chain uses TRBV2 and TRBJ2-2; D is ambiguous. The CDR3 region is CASLKEEGVTGELFF. The CDR3 coding sequence is TGTGCCAGCTTAAAAGAGGAAGGTGTCACCGGGGAGCTGTTTTTT.